This T cell receptor beta chain was obtained from a study of CD8+ T cells in alopecia areata. Treatment denoted: oral pan-JAK inhibitor, 5-10 mg twice daily. The authors extracted RNA and reverse transcribed it into cDNA as the sequencing template. Repertoires were generated with immunoSEQ multiplex PCR, while TCRdb's copy carries only in-frame clones and drops some. The sample includes 150,000 to 200,000 clones, about 54% of them seen just once. The V end was cut by 5 bases, the J end by 5 bases, with 5 bases between. This CDR3 comprises 11 residues. Germline V gives CDR1 SNHLY, CDR2 FYNNEI. Sequenced material: CD4+ T cells sorted from blood, taken at roughly week 55, from a patient treated with tofacitinib. V usage is TRBV2 and J usage is TRBJ2-3; D not certain. The source of this sequence is a human donor with alopecia areata. CDR3 in amino acids: CASSSIDTQYF. In nucleotides, the CDR3 is TGTGCCAGCAGTAGTATAGATACGCAGTATTTT.